A single sample is the source of the 25 T cell receptor beta chains below, sequenced in a study of CD8+ T cells in alopecia areata. cDNA reverse transcribed from extracted RNA served as the sequencing template. Sequencing was performed with immunoSEQ multiplex PCR; in TCRdb, only in-frame clones are kept and a portion is missing. The profile shows roughly 100,000 clones, approximately 52% of them singletons. Sequences were obtained from CD4+ T cells sorted from blood. These receptors all stem from a human donor in good health.

The chain recombines TRBV29-1 with TRBJ1-1, with D unresolved. The CDR3 has 13 residues. Germline values: CDR1 SQVTM, CDR2 ANQGSEA. The germline V and J ends were trimmed by 7 bases and 8 bases, with 20 bases remaining between them. The CDR3 here is CSAFRRGLGEAFF. The DNA of the CDR3 is TGCAGCGCTTTTCGTCGAGGACTGGGCGAAGCTTTCTTT.

The chain employs TRBV2 and TRBJ2-3; no firm D call. V was cut by 7 bases and J by 2 bases, with 7 bases left in between. This CDR3 has 12 residues. Looked up from germline, CDR1 is SNHLY and CDR2 is FYNNEI. The DNA of the CDR3 is TGTGCCAGCAAGCCGATCACAGATACGCAGTATTTT. This encodes CASKPITDTQYF.

This clone was seen a few times. The chain joins TRBV7-9 to TRBJ2-3; TRBD2 might be the D (6 bases). Germline lookup yields CDR1 SEHNR and CDR2 FQNEAQ (reference sequence). The V end lost 3 bases, the J end lost 3 bases, and 16 bases lay between the germline ends. The CDR3 is 16 amino acids. The CDR3 spells CASSFLSGLRTDTQYF. CDR3 sequence (DNA): TGTGCCAGCAGCTTCTTATCCGGACTAAGGACAGATACGCAGTATTTT.

The chain is built from TRBV30 and TRBJ1-1; D unresolved. Germline V gives CDR1 GTSNPN, CDR2 SVGIG (reference sequence). The CDR3 sequence is 13 residues long. V shed 1 base and J shed 6 bases, with 12 bases lying between them. The CDR3 DNA reads TGTGCCTGGAGTGAGGAGTTAATGGCTGAAGCTTTCTTT. Translating gives CAWSEELMAEAFF.

The chain links TRBV2 to TRBJ1-1; D is unresolved. Germline V gene data show CDR1 as SNHLY and CDR2 as FYNNEI. This CDR3 is 13 amino acids long. Trimming shortened V by 8 bases and J by 0 bases, and 10 bases separated the two germline ends. CDR3 region: CASGDTVNTEAFF. The CDR3 nucleotides read TGTGCCAGCGGAGACACGGTGAACACTGAAGCTTTCTTT.

This clone was observed a handful of times. This chain joins TRBV18 and TRBJ1-2, with D perhaps matching TRBD1 (5 bases). This CDR3 spans 14 amino acids. In germline, CDR1 is KGHSH, CDR2 LQKENI. V was clipped by 6 bases and J by 2 bases, with 13 bases between them. The chain's CDR3 is CASSPGLQNYGYTF. DNA of the CDR3: TGTGCCAGCTCCCCGGGACTGCAGAACTATGGCTACACCTTC.

The sample holds a few counts of this clone. The gene calls are TRBV5-6 and TRBJ1-1, with unresolved D. Trimming took off 3 bases at V and 0 bases at J, with 6 bases between the two ends. From germline, CDR1 is SGHDT and CDR2 YYEEEE. This CDR3 region has 13 residues. This CDR3 is CASSSLMNTEAFF. CDR3 nucleotide sequence: TGTGCCAGCAGCTCCCTTATGAACACTGAAGCTTTCTTT.

This clone was counted only a few times. The rearrangement links TRBV15 to TRBJ1-2; no clear D gene. Between the trimmed V and J ends, which lost 8 bases and 8 bases, there was a span of 15 bases. This CDR3 region has 12 residues. From germline, CDR1 is LNHNV and CDR2 YYDKDF (reference sequence). The CDR3 loop reads CATRWSSGGYTF. The CDR3 DNA reads TGTGCCACCCGATGGTCCTCGGGGGGCTACACCTTC. Using reference TRBV15 and TRBJ1-2 for the parts outside the CDR3, the full variable domain is DAMVIQNPRYQVTQFGKPVTLSCSQTLNHNVMYWYQQKSSQAPKLLFHYYDKDFNNEADTPDNFQSRRPNTSFCFLDIRSPGLGDTAMYLCATRWSSGGYTFGSGTRLTVV.

The gene calls are TRBV18 and TRBJ1-2, with TRBD1 matching over 8 bases. Germline CDR1 is KGHSH and CDR2 is LQKENI. The junction had 18 bases not matched to a gene; V was cut back by 3 bases and J by 12 bases. This CDR3 is built from 16 residues. The CDR3 DNA reads TGTGCCAGCTCACCCGCAGGGGGCGTTCCACAATTGGGCCACACCTTC. Its protein is CASSPAGGVPQLGHTF.

This chain connects TRBV7-2 to TRBJ2-4; D might be TRBD1 or TRBD2, each matching 5 bases. V lost 0 bases and J lost 0, with 9 bases in between. The CDR3 has 16 residues. CDR1 is SGHTA and CDR2 is FQGNSA in the germline V gene. The CDR3 reads CASSLAWDLAKNIQYF. The CDR3, as DNA: TGTGCCAGCAGCTTAGCGTGGGACCTAGCCAAAAACATTCAGTACTTC.

The chain links TRBV4-3 to TRBJ2-2; D gene ambiguous. The CDR3 extends over 15 amino acids. CDR1 and CDR2 from the germline V gene are LGHNA and YSLEER. Between the trimmed V and J ends, which lost 3 bases and 2 bases, there was a span of 10 bases. The CDR3 sequence: CASSHHDPNTGELFF. CDR3 DNA sequence: TGCGCCAGCAGCCATCACGACCCAAACACCGGGGAGCTGTTTTTT.

This chain connects TRBV2 to TRBJ1-6; D is unclear. Germline assignment: CDR1 SNHLY and CDR2 FYNNEI. V lost 2 bases and J lost 4, with 3 bases in between. The CDR3 runs to 13 residues. CDR3 protein: CASSERYNSPLHF. The CDR3 bases are TGTGCCAGCAGTGAAAGATATAATTCACCCCTCCACTTT.

This clone was counted a few times. This chain uses TRBV29-1 with TRBJ2-7; a possible D gene is TRBD1 (5 bases). The CDR3 has 12 amino acids. V was trimmed by 4 bases and J by 6 bases, leaving 13 bases between them. CDR1 is SQVTM and CDR2 is ANQGSEA in the germline V gene. CDR3 in DNA: TGCAGCGTTGCTACGCAGGGCTCCGAGCAGTACTTC. Its protein is CSVATQGSEQYF.

CDR3 nucleotide sequence: TGTGCCAGCAGCTTAGGGCAGGGGGCGATCGGAGATACGCAGTATTTT. It is translated as CASSLGQGAIGDTQYF. The genes are TRBV7-6 and TRBJ2-3, with TRBD1 matching 8 bases. J was trimmed by 5 bases and V by 1 base; bases with no gene match: 8. Germline V gives CDR1 SGHVS, CDR2 FNYEAQ. The CDR3 runs 16 residues.

The rearrangement joins TRBV12-5 to TRBJ2-7; no definite D call. V lost 5 bases to trimming and J lost 3 bases, with 17 bases between them. There are 15 residues in the CDR3. The germline CDR1 and CDR2 sequences are LGHNT and FRNRAP. This CDR3 reads CASGPRRASDYEQYF. The CDR3 DNA follows: TGTGCTAGTGGTCCGCGTAGGGCTAGTGACTACGAGCAGTACTTC.

This clone was counted a few times. The chain combines TRBV5-6 with TRBJ2-7; 7 nucleotides align to TRBD1. J lost 3 bases, V lost 4 bases, and 4 bases had no gene match. Germline V lookup: CDR1 SGHDT, CDR2 YYEEEE. The CDR3 sequence is 13 residues long. CDR3 nucleotides: TGTGCCAGCAGCCGAGACAGGGTCTACGAGCAGTACTTC. It encodes CASSRDRVYEQYF. Together with reference TRBV5-6 and TRBJ2-7, the CDR3 gives the full variable domain: DAGVTQSPTHLIKTRGQQVTLRCSPKSGHDTVSWYQQALGQGPQFIFQYYEEEERQRGNFPDRFSGHQFPNYSSELNVNALLLGDSALYLCASSRDRVYEQYFGPGTRLTVT.

The genes are TRBV14 and TRBJ2-3; 8 nucleotides align to TRBD2. CDR3 size: 16 residues. Trimming at V came to 2 bases and at J to 2 bases, leaving 6 bases not matched to a gene. Per the germline V gene, CDR1 is SGHDN and CDR2 is FVKESK. Here the CDR3 DNA reads TGTGCCAGCAGCCAAAGAGGAGCGGGAGTCACAGATACGCAGTATTTT. Amino acids: CASSQRGAGVTDTQYF. Complete variable domain (other parts from reference TRBV14 and TRBJ2-3): EAGVTQFPSHSVIEKGQTVTLRCDPISGHDNLYWYRRVMGKEIKFLLHFVKESKQDESGMPNNRFLAERTGGTYSTLKVQPAELEDSGVYFCASSQRGAGVTDTQYFGPGTRLTVL.

The table lists this clone with a few counts. V and J are TRBV4-2 and TRBJ2-7; possible D gene TRBD1, 6 bases. The CDR3 sequence is 14 residues long. The V end was cut by 7 bases, the J end by 0 bases, with 13 bases between. Per germline, CDR1 LGHNA and CDR2 YNFKEQ. The CDR3: CASTQWDNSYEQYF. In DNA, the CDR3 is TGTGCCAGCACTCAATGGGACAACTCCTACGAGCAGTACTTC.

The CDR3 reads CASSRQGVGMPQHF. CDR3 bases: TGTGCCAGCAGTCGACAGGGGGTGGGTATGCCCCAGCATTTT. The J gene is TRBJ1-5, the V gene TRBV2; 9 bases fit TRBD1. Germline CDR1 and CDR2: SNHLY and FYNNEI. Trimming removed 5 bases from V and 9 bases from J; junction bases left unmatched: 8. The CDR3 consists of 14 residues. The whole variable domain, filled in from reference TRBV2 and TRBJ1-5, reads EPEVTQTPSHQVTQMGQEVILRCVPISNHLYFYWYRQILGQKVEFLVSFYNNEISEKSEIFDDQFSVERPDGSNFTLKIRSTKLEDSAMYFCASSRQGVGMPQHFGDGTRLSIL.

The chain employs TRBV5-6 and TRBJ2-7, with D possibly TRBD2 on 7 matching bases. The V gene lost 4 bases and the J gene lost 6 bases, with 11 bases spanning the gap. The V gene's germline CDR1 is SGHDT and CDR2 YYEEEE. The CDR3 length is 12 residues. The CDR3 DNA is TGTGCCAGCAGCATCGGGGGGCTCGAGCAGTACTTC. It yields the protein CASSIGGLEQYF.

The J gene is TRBJ2-5, the V gene TRBV10-2; a weak D match, TRBD1 (5 bases). The CDR3 extends over 15 amino acids. V lost 6 bases to trimming and J lost 2 bases, with 16 bases between them. The germline V gene has CDR1 WSHSY and CDR2 SAAADI. In DNA form, the CDR3 reads TGCGCCAGCAGGGGATCGGCAGGGCGTCAAGAGACCCAGTACTTC. Protein product: CASRGSAGRQETQYF.

The V call is TRBV7-9, the J call TRBJ2-3; 8 bases align to TRBD1. The length of the CDR3 is 14 residues. Germline trimming cut 6 bases from V and 4 bases from J; bases unmatched to any gene: 6. The germline gives CDR1 SEHNR, CDR2 FQNEAQ (reference sequence). CDR3 residues: CASSLTGVADTQYF. Written as DNA, the CDR3 is TGTGCCAGCAGTTTGACAGGGGTCGCAGATACGCAGTATTTT.

The rearrangement joins TRBV5-6 to TRBJ1-4; D is unresolved. The CDR3 length is 10 residues. Trimming cost V 5 bases and J 5 bases, with 1 base left between them. Germline CDR1 is SGHDT and CDR2 is YYEEEE. The CDR3: CASRNEKLFF. DNA of the CDR3: TGTGCCAGCAGGAATGAAAAACTGTTTTTT. Full variable domain (remainder filled in from reference TRBV5-6 and TRBJ1-4): DAGVTQSPTHLIKTRGQQVTLRCSPKSGHDTVSWYQQALGQGPQFIFQYYEEEERQRGNFPDRFSGHQFPNYSSELNVNALLLGDSALYLCASRNEKLFFGSGTQLSVL.

This clone was counted ten times or more. V and J are TRBV9 and TRBJ1-1; D remains unclear. The CDR3 length is 13 residues. V was pared by 4 bases and J by 1 base, with 8 bases between. The germline V gene has CDR1 SGDLS and CDR2 YYNGEE. CDR3 DNA: TGTGCCAGCAGCTTATGGTGGAACACTGAAGCTTTCTTT. Translation gives CASSLWWNTEAFF.

This clone showed up just a few times. This chain uses TRBV25-1 with TRBJ1-2, with D unclear. This CDR3 is built from 15 residues. The V gene lost 4 bases and the J gene lost 6 bases, with 18 bases spanning the gap. Germline CDR1 is MGHDK and CDR2 is SYGVNS. In nucleotides, the CDR3 is TGTGCCAGCAGTGCACACAATCGGGCCACCGATGGCTACACCTTC. Its protein is CASSAHNRATDGYTF.